These 9 T cell receptor beta chains came from one sample sequenced in a study of CD8 T cells in Susac syndrome. An input of about 0.45 to 1 ug of RNA was subjected to reverse transcription using random hexamers. TCRdb independently ran MiXCR on the immunoSEQ multiplex PCR reads; one entry per CDR3 protein. The sample contains around 300,000 distinct CDR3 sequences, about 92% of which appear only once. The sequencing sample was made of CD4+ T cells from PBMCs. These receptors were taken from a human donor with multiple sclerosis.

CDR3 in amino acids: CASSQQLLSYEQYF. The CDR3 DNA reads TGTGCCAGCAGCCAACAACTGTTATCCTACGAGCAGTACTTC. The chain carries TRBV3-1 and TRBJ2-7; unclear D gene. Trimming cost V 2 bases and J 1 base, with 9 bases left between them. The germline V gene has CDR1 LGHDT and CDR2 YNNKEL (reference sequence). The CDR3 sequence is 14 residues long.

This chain uses TRBV5-1 with TRBJ2-7; the D call may be TRBD1 or TRBD2 (5 bases each). This CDR3 comprises 12 residues. The ends were cut back, 4 bases at V and 9 bases at J, with 14 bases in the middle. Germline CDR1 SGHRS, CDR2 YFSETQ. The CDR3 sequence is CASSPLGDGQYF. The DNA of the CDR3 is TGCGCCAGCAGCCCGCTGGGGGACGGGCAGTACTTC.

This chain connects TRBV4-3 to TRBJ1-2; D unclear. V was pared by 6 bases and J by 7 bases, with 15 bases between. CDR3 size: 13 residues. Germline V gives CDR1 LGHNA, CDR2 YSLEER. The DNA for the CDR3 is TGCGCCAGCAGTCCCAGTCCCACACGTGGCTACACCTTC. This encodes CASSPSPTRGYTF.

The rearrangement uses TRBV29-1 and TRBJ2-1; D possibly corresponds to TRBD2 (6 bases). V was trimmed by 8 bases and J by 5 bases, leaving 13 bases between them. The CDR3 length is 12 residues. Germline CDR1 and CDR2: SQVTM and ANQGSEA. CDR3 protein: CSSHAGNNEQFF. DNA of the CDR3: TGCAGCTCCCACGCGGGGAACAATGAGCAGTTCTTC.

V is TRBV7-8 and J is TRBJ1-5; D unclear. V lost 5 bases and J 0 bases, leaving 20 bases between the germline ends. CDR3 length: 18 amino acids. In germline, CDR1 is SGHVS, CDR2 FQNEAQ. As DNA, the CDR3 is TGTGCCAGCAGCCCGGACCTCCTTAGGAGGGCTAGCAATCAGCCCCAGCATTTT. As protein: CASSPDLLRRASNQPQHF. Full variable domain (rest looked up from reference TRBV7-8 and TRBJ1-5): GAGVSQSPRYKVAKRGQDVALRCDPISGHVSLFWYQQALGQGPEFLTYFQNEAQLDKSGLPSDRFFAERPEGSVSTLKIQRTQQEDSAVYLCASSPDLLRRASNQPQHFGDGTRLSIL.

This clonotype was counted between two and nine times. This chain connects TRBV12-3 or TRBV12-4 to TRBJ1-2, with 7 bases that match TRBD1. Losses at the gene ends were 3 bases for V and 7 bases for J; bases not matched to a gene: 5. The CDR3 runs 13 residues. The CDR3 DNA follows: TGTGCCAGCAGTTTCGGCCAGGGGGGTGGCTACACCTTC. This encodes CASSFGQGGGYTF.

The chain employs TRBV5-1 and TRBJ1-2; 9 nucleotides match TRBD1. The CDR3 contains 14 residues. Looked up from germline, CDR1 is SGHRS and CDR2 is YFSETQ. V shed 4 bases, J shed 6 bases, and the junction held 7 bases outside the gene matches. The CDR3 spells CASSAGTGSHGYTF. DNA of the CDR3: TGCGCCAGCAGCGCGGGGACAGGGTCGCATGGCTACACCTTC.

A single count supports this clonotype. J is TRBJ2-7 and V is TRBV6-2 or TRBV6-3, with D tentatively TRBD2 (6 bases). V lost 2 bases, J lost 2 bases, and 13 bases lay in between. The CDR3 has 15 residues. Per germline, CDR1 MNHEY and CDR2 SVGEGT. In nucleotides, the CDR3 is TGTGCCAGCAGTTACGGCGCGGGGATAACCTACGAGCAGTACTTC. This sequence encodes CASSYGAGITYEQYF.

The chain recombines TRBV25-1 with TRBJ1-1; perhaps TRBD1 as D (6 bases). Trimming stripped 1 base from V and 2 bases from J, with 11 bases between. Germline V gene sequence: CDR1 MGHDK, CDR2 SYGVNS. The CDR3 is made up of 15 amino acids. This CDR3 is CASSEFTGPNTEAFF. CDR3 bases: TGTGCCAGCAGTGAATTTACAGGGCCAAACACTGAAGCTTTCTTT.